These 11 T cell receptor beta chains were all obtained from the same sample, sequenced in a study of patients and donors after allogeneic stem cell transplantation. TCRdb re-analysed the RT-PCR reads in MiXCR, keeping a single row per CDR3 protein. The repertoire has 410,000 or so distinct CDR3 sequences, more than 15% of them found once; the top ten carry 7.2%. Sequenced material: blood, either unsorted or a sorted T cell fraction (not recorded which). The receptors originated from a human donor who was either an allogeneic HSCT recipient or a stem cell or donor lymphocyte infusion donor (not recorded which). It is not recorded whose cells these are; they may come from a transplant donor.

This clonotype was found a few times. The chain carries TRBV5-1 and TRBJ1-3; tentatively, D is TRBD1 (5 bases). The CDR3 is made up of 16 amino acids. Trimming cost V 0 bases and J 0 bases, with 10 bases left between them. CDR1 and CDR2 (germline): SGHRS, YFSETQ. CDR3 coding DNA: TGCGCCAGCAGCTTGGAAGGTGGGGCCTCTGGAAACACCATATATTTT. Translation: CASSLEGGASGNTIYF.

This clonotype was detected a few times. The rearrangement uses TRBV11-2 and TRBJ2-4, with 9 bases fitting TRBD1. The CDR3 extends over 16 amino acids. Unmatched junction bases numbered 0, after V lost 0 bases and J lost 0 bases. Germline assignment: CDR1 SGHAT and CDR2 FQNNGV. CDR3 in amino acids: CASSLEGQGAKNIQYF. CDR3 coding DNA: TGTGCCAGCAGCTTAGAGGGACAGGGAGCCAAAAACATTCAGTACTTC.

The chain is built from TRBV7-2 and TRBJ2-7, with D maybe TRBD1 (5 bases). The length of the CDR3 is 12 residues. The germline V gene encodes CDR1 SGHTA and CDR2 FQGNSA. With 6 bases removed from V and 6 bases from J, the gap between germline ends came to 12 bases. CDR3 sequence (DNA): TGTGCCAGCAGTCTTAACAGGTTCGAGCAGTACTTC. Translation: CASSLNRFEQYF.

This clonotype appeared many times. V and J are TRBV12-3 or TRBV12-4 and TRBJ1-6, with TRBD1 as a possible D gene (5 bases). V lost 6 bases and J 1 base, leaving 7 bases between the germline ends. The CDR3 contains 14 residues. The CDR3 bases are TGTGCCAGCAGGGGGCCGTCCTATAATTCACCCCTCCACTTT. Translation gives CASRGPSYNSPLHF.

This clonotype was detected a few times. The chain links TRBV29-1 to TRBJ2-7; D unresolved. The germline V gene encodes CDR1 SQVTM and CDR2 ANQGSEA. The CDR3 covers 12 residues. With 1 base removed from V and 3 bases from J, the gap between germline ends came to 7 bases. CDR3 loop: CSVEGGNYEQYF. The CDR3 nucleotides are TGCAGCGTTGAAGGGGGAAACTACGAGCAGTACTTC.

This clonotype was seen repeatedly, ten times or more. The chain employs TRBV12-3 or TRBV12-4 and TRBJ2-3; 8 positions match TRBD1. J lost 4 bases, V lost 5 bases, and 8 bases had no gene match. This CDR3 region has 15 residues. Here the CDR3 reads CASSEGQALADTQYF. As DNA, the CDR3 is TGTGCCAGCAGTGAGGGACAGGCACTCGCAGATACGCAGTATTTT.

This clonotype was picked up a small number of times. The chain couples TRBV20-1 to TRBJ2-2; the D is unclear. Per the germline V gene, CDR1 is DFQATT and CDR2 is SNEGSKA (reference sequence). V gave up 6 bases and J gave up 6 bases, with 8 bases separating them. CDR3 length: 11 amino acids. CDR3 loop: CSARASGELFF. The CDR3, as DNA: TGCAGTGCCCGCGCCTCCGGGGAGCTGTTTTTT.

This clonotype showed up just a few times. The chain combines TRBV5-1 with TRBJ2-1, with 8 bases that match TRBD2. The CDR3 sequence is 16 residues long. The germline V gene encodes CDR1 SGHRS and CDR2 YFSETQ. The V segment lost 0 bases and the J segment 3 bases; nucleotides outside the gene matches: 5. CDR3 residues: CASSLGLAGYYNEQFF. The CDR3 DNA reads TGCGCCAGCAGCTTGGGGCTAGCGGGCTACTACAATGAGCAGTTCTTC.

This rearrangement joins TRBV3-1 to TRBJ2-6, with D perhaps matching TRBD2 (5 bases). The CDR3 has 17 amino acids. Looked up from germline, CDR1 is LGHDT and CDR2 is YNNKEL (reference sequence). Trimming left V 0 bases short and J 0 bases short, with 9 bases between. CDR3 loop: CASSQDPRGSGANVLTF. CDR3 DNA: TGTGCCAGCAGCCAAGATCCTCGGGGCTCTGGGGCCAACGTCCTGACTTTC.

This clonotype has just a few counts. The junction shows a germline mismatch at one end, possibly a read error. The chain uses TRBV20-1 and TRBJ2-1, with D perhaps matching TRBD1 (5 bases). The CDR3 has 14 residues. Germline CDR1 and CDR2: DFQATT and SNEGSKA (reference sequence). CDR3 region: CSAPDINTYNEQLF. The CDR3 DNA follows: TGCAGTGCCCCGGACATCAACACCTACAATGAGCAGCTCTTC.

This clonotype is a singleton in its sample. This chain's CDR3 is CASSRMGGPHEQFF. The DNA for the CDR3 is TGTGCCAGCAGCCGAATGGGGGGCCCACATGAGCAGTTCTTC. The chain couples TRBV5-6 to TRBJ2-1; D may be TRBD1 or TRBD2 (6 bases each). Germline CDR1 and CDR2: SGHDT and YYEEEE. The CDR3 sequence is 14 residues long. The ends were cut back, 4 bases at V and 8 bases at J, with 16 bases in the middle.